Below, 8 T cell receptor beta chains from the same sample are listed, as sequenced in a study of cytomegalovirus exposure and HLA in healthy donors. PCR used 60 Vbeta primers and 13 Jbeta primers. Profiled with immunoSEQ multiplex PCR; TCRdb holds only in-frame clones, not every one. The sample has approximately 150,000 clones, about 75% seen once. The specimen sequenced was PBMCs. The receptors come from a female donor in good health and CMV-seronegative.

This chain connects TRBV15 to TRBJ2-7; D possibly corresponds to TRBD2 (5 bases). The V gene's germline CDR1 is LNHNV and CDR2 YYDKDF (reference sequence). V lost 1 base and J 2 bases, leaving 12 bases between the germline ends. This CDR3 contains 15 residues. CDR3: CATSRGVSGTYEQYF. For the CDR3, the DNA is TGTGCCACCAGCAGAGGGGTGAGCGGCACCTACGAGCAGTACTTC.

V usage is TRBV6-6 and J usage is TRBJ2-5, with D possibly matching TRBD2 (5 bases). The CDR3 covers 13 residues. V was shortened by 6 bases and J by 1 base, with 9 bases between the two germline ends. Germline V lookup: CDR1 MNHNY, CDR2 SVGAGI (reference sequence). The CDR3 DNA reads as TGTGCCAGCAGGCGGACTGGCCAAGAGACCCAGTACTTC. Residues: CASRRTGQETQYF.

The chain links TRBV6-4 to TRBJ2-1; 14 nucleotides agree with TRBD2. V gave up 4 bases and J gave up 6 bases; unmatched junction bases: 2. The CDR3 runs to 15 residues. CDR1 is MRHNA and CDR2 is SNTAGT in the germline V gene. This chain's CDR3 is CASSVGTSGGNEQFF. The CDR3 DNA reads TGTGCCAGCAGTGTAGGGACTAGCGGGGGCAATGAGCAGTTCTTC.

This clone qualifies as medium-sized (0.01 to 0.1%). The chain carries TRBV5-8 and TRBJ2-3; TRBD2 is a possible D gene (6 bases). This CDR3 region has 16 residues. The V end was cut by 0 bases, the J end by 2 bases, with 13 bases between. Germline V CDR1 and CDR2: SGHTS, YDEGEE. CDR3 nucleotides: TGTGCCAGCAGCTTGGATCCAGGGAGGACCACAGATACGCAGTATTTT. Translating gives CASSLDPGRTTDTQYF.

This clone was counted only a few times. The chain combines TRBV6-4 with TRBJ2-2; D possibly corresponds to TRBD2 (5 bases). V dropped 6 bases and J dropped 1 base, with 6 bases sitting between them. Germline CDR1 and CDR2: MRHNA and SNTAGT. CDR3 size: 13 residues. CDR3 sequence reads: CASSAGNTGELFF. As DNA, the CDR3 is TGTGCCAGCAGCGCGGGGAACACCGGGGAGCTGTTTTTT.

This clone was seen more than once but under ten times. The rearrangement links TRBV13 to TRBJ1-2; no reliable D call. The CDR3 has 15 residues. The germline V gene has CDR1 PRHDT and CDR2 FYEKMQ (reference sequence). V shed 1 base and J shed 2 bases, with 11 bases lying between them. The CDR3 nucleotides are TGTGCCAGCAGCTTAGTGGCGGGCCTAAACTATGGCTACACCTTC. Protein sequence: CASSLVAGLNYGYTF.

This clone turned up a few times. The chain has TRBV28 and TRBJ2-7; D not resolved. This CDR3 is 14 amino acids long. V was pared by 3 bases and J by 5 bases, with 14 bases between. Germline V gives CDR1 MDHEN, CDR2 SYDVKM. The DNA for the CDR3 is TGTGCCAGCAGTTTCGCCGGTCGCCAACACGAGCAGTACTTC. Translated: CASSFAGRQHEQYF.

This clone appeared once. The chain employs TRBV28 and TRBJ2-7, with 8 bases that match TRBD1. Trimming cost V 3 bases and J 4 bases; bases outside gene matches: 8. The germline gives CDR1 MDHEN, CDR2 SYDVKM. The CDR3 spans 15 residues. The CDR3 DNA is TGTGCCAGCAGTTTGGACAGGGTCGTCGGGTACGAGCAGTACTTC. Residues: CASSLDRVVGYEQYF.